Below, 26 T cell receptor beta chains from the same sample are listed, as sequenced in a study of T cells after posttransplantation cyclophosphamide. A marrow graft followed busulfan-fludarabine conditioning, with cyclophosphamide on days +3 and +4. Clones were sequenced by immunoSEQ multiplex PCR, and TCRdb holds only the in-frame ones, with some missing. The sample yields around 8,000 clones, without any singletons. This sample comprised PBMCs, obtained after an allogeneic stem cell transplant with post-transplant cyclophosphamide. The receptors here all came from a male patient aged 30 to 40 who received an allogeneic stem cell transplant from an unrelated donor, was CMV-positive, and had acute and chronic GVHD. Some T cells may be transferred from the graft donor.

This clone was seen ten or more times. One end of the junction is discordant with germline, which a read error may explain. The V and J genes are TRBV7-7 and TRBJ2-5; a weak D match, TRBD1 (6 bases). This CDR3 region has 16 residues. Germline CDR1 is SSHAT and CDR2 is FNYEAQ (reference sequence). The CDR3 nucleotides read TGTGCTAGCAGCTCCTGGCAGGGGCAGGGACGAGAGACCCAGTACTTC. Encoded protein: CASSSWQGQGRETQYF.

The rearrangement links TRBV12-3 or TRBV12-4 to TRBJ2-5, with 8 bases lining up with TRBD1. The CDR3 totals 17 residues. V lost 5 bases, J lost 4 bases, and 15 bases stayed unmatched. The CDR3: CASSNLRDRQNRETQYF. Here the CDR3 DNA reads TGTGCCAGCAGTAACCTCCGGGACAGGCAGAATCGAGAGACCCAGTACTTC.

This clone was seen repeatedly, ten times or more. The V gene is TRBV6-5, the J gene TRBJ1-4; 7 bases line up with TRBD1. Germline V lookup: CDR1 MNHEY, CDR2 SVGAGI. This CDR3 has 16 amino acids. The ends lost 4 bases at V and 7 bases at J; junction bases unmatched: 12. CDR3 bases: TGTGCCAGCAGTTTGACAGGGTTAGAAGGAACTGAAAAACTGTTTTTT. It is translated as CASSLTGLEGTEKLFF.

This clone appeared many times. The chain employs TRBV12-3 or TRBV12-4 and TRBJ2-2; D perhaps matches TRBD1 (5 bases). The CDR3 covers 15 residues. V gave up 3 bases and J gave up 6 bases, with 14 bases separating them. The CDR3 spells CASSFLTQGSGELFF. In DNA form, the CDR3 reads TGTGCCAGCAGTTTCCTTACCCAGGGTTCCGGGGAGCTGTTTTTT.

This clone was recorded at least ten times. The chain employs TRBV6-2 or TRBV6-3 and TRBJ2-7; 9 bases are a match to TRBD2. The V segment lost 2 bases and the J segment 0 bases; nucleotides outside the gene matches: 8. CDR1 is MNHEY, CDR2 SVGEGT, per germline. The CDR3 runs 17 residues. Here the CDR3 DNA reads TGTGCCAGCAGTTACGCGACTAGCGGCCCAGCCTCCTACGAGCAGTACTTC. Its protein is CASSYATSGPASYEQYF.

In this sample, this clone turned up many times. CDR3 bases: TGTGCCAGCAGCGTACAGGGGGCGCAGGGTCAGCCCCAGCATTTT. Translating gives CASSVQGAQGQPQHF. The chain uses TRBV7-2 and TRBJ1-5, with 9 positions matching TRBD1. Unmatched junction bases numbered 8, after V lost 5 bases and J lost 6 bases. Looked up from germline, CDR1 is SGHTA and CDR2 is FQGNSA. The CDR3 is 15 amino acids.

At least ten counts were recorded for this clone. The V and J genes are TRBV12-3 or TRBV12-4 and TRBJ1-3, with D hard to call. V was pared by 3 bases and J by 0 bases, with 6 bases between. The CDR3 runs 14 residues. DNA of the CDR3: TGTGCCAGCAGTTTCTCCTTCTCTGGAAACACCATATATTTT. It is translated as CASSFSFSGNTIYF.

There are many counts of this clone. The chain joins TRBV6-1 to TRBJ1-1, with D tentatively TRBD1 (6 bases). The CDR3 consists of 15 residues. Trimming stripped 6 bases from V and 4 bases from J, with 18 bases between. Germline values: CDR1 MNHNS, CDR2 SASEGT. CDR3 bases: TGTGCCAGCAGGGACCACTACGGAGGGGGCACTGAAGCTTTCTTT. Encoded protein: CASRDHYGGGTEAFF.

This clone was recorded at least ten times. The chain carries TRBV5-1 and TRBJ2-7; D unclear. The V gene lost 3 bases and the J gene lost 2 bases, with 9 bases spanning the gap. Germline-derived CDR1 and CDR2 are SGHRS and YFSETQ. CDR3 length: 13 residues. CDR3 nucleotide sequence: TGCGCCAGCAGCTCCACAGACACCTACGAGCAGTACTTC. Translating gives CASSSTDTYEQYF.

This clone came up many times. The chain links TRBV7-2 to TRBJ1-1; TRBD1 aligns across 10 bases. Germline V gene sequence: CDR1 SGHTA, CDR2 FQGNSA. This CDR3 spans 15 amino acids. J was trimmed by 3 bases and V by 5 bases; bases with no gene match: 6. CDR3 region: CASSILGQGYTEAFF. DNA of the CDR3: TGTGCCAGCAGCATATTGGGACAGGGGTACACTGAAGCTTTCTTT.

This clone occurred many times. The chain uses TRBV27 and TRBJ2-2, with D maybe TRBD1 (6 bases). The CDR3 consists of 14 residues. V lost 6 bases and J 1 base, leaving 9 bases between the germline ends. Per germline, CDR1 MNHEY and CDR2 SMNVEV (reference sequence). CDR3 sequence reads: CASRQGLNTGELFF. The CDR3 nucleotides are TGTGCCAGCAGACAGGGATTGAACACCGGGGAGCTGTTTTTT.

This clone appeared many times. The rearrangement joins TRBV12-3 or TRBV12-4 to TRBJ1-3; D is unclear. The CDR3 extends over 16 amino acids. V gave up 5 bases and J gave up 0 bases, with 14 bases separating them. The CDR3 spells CASSPSGSTSGNTIYF. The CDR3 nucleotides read TGTGCCAGCAGTCCCTCGGGGTCTACCTCTGGAAACACCATATATTTT.

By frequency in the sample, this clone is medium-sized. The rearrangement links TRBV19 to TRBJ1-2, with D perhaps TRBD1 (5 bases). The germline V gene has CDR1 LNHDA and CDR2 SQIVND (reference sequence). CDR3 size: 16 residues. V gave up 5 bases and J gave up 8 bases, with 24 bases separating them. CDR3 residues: CASSARTSIRGEGYTF. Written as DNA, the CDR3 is TGTGCCAGTAGTGCCCGAACCTCCATCCGGGGGGAAGGCTACACCTTC.

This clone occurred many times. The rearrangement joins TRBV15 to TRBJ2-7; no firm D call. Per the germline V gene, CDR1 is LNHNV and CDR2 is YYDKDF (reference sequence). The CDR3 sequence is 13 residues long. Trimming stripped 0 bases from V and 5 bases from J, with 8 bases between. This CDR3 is CATSRDLNNEQYF. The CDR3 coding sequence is TGTGCCACCAGCAGAGATCTTAACAACGAGCAGTACTTC.

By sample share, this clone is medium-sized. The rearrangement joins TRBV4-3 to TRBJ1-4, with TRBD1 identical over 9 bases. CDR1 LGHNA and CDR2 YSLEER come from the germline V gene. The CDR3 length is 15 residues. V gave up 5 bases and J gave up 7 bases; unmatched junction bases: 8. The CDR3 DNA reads TGCGCCAGCAGCGGTCTGGGACAGGGTGGTGAAAAACTGTTTTTT. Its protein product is CASSGLGQGGEKLFF.

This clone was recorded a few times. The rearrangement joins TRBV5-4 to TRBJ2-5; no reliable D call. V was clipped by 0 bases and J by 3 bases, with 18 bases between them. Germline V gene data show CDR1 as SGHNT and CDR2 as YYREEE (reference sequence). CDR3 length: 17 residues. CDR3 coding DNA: TGTGCCAGCAGCTTGGGGCAGGCTGTTCAACGAAAAGAGACCCAGTACTTC. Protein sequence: CASSLGQAVQRKETQYF.

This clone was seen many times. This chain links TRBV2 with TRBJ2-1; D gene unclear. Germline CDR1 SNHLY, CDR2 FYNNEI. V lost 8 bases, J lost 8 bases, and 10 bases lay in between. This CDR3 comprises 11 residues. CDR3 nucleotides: TGTGCCAGCTACTATGTCGATGAGCAGTTCTTC. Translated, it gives CASYYVDEQFF.

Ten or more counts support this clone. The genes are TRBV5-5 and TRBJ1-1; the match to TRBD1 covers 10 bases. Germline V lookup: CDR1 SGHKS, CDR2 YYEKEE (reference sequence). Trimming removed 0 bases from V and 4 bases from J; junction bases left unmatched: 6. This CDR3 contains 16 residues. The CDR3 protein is CASSLARWTGGTEAFF. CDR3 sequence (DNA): TGTGCCAGCAGCTTGGCCCGTTGGACAGGGGGCACTGAAGCTTTCTTT.

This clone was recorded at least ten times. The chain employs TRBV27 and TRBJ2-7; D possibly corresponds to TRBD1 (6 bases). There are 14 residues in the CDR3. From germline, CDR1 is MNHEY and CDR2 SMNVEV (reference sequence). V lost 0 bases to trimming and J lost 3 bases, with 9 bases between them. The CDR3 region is CASSLSWTVYEQYF. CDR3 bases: TGTGCCAGCAGTTTATCCTGGACAGTCTACGAGCAGTACTTC.

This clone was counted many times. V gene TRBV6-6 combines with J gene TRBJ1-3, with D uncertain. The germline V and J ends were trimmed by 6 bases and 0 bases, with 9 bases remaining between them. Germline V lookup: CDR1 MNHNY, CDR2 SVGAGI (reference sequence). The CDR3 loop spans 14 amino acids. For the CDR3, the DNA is TGTGCCAGCAGCACCTCCGGCTCTGGAAACACCATATATTTT. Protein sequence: CASSTSGSGNTIYF.

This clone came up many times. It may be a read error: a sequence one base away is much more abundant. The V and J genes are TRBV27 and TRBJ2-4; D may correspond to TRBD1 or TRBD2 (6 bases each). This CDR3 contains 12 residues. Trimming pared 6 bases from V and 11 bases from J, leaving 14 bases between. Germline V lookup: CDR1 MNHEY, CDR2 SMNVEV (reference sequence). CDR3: CASRQQGGLQYF. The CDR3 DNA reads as TGTGCCAGCAGGCAACAGGGAGGCCTTCAGTACTTC.

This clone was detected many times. The CDR3 here is CSGRQGNTEAFF. Here the CDR3 DNA reads TGCAGCGGTCGACAGGGGAACACTGAAGCTTTCTTT. The V and J genes are TRBV29-1 and TRBJ1-1, with 7 bases matching TRBD1. The CDR3 is 12 amino acids. The J segment lost 1 base and the V segment lost 7 bases, leaving 3 bases of the junction unmatched. In germline, CDR1 is SQVTM, CDR2 ANQGSEA. The entire variable domain, with the rest obtained from reference TRBV29-1 and TRBJ1-1, is as follows: SAVISQKPSRDICQRGTSLTIQCQVDSQVTMMFWYRQQPGQSLTLIATANQGSEATYESGFVIDKFPISRPNLTFSTLTVSNMSPEDSSIYLCSGRQGNTEAFFGQGTRLTVV.

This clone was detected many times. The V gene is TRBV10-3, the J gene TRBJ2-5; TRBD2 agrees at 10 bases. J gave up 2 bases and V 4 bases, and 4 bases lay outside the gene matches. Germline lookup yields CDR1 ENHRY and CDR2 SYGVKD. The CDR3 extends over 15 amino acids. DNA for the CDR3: TGTGCCATCAGTGCAGCGGGGGGGCGGCAAGAGACCCAGTACTTC. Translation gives CAISAAGGRQETQYF.

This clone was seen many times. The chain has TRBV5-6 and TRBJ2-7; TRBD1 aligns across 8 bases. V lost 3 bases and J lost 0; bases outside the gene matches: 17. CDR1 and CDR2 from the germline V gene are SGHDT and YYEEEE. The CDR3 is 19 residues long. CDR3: CASSSSGPSGTGSSYEQYF. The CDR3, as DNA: TGTGCCAGCAGCTCCTCCGGACCATCCGGGACAGGAAGCTCCTACGAGCAGTACTTC.

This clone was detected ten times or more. The CDR3, as DNA: TGCGCCAGCAGCCAAGCTGGGGGGGAGACCCAGTACTTC. Its translation is CASSQAGGETQYF. The J gene is TRBJ2-5, the V gene TRBV4-1; possible D gene TRBD2, 6 bases. Germline values: CDR1 MGHRA, CDR2 YSYEKL. This CDR3 contains 13 residues. The V gene lost 1 base and the J gene lost 5 bases, with 8 bases spanning the gap.

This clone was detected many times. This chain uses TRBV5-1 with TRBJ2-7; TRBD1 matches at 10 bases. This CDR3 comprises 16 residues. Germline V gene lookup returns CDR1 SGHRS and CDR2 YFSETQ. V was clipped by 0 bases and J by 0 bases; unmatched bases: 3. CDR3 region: CASSLDGQGGSYEQYF. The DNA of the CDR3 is TGCGCCAGCAGCTTGGACGGACAGGGGGGCTCCTACGAGCAGTACTTC. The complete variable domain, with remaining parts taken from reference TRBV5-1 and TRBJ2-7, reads KAGVTQTPRYLIKTRGQQVTLSCSPISGHRSVSWYQQTPGQGLQFLFEYFSETQRNKGNFPGRFSGRQFSNSRSEMNVSTLELGDSALYLCASSLDGQGGSYEQYFGPGTRLTVT.